One and the same sample provided the 21 T cell receptor beta chains below, sequenced in a study of cytomegalovirus exposure and HLA in healthy donors. PCR primers comprised 60 Vbeta and 13 Jbeta primers. TCRdb keeps only in-frame clones here, not all; method: immunoSEQ multiplex PCR. The sample lists approximately 100,000 clones; roughly 80% were seen once. Sequencing was done on a sample of PBMCs. These receptors came from a female donor in good health and CMV-seronegative.

The chain has TRBV5-8 and TRBJ2-5; D might be TRBD2 (5 bases). CDR3 size: 14 residues. Germline V lookup: CDR1 SGHTS, CDR2 YDEGEE. Trimming took off 0 bases at V and 5 bases at J, with 11 bases between the two ends. CDR3: CASSLVSGGETQYF. CDR3 nucleotide sequence: TGTGCCAGCAGCTTGGTTTCTGGCGGGGAGACCCAGTACTTC.

The rearrangement joins TRBV15 to TRBJ2-5; tentative D call: TRBD2 (5 bases). Between the trimmed V and J ends, which lost 0 bases and 10 bases, there was a span of 15 bases. CDR3 length: 14 amino acids. CDR1 and CDR2 (germline): LNHNV, YYDKDF (reference sequence). CDR3 in amino acids: CATSRDRLLRDQYF. Here the CDR3 DNA reads TGTGCCACCAGCAGAGACAGACTTCTTCGGGACCAGTACTTC.

This chain joins TRBV6-5 and TRBJ2-1; no reliable D call. The germline gives CDR1 MNHEY, CDR2 SVGAGI. V lost 2 bases to trimming and J lost 7 bases, with 12 bases between them. The CDR3 runs 14 residues. The CDR3, as DNA: TGTGCCAGCAGTTACGACTTTGTCGTAAATGAGCAGTTCTTC. It codes for CASSYDFVVNEQFF.

The genes are TRBV7-2 and TRBJ2-1; 13 bases are a match to TRBD2. V was pared by 4 bases and J by 8 bases, with 14 bases of the junction left unmatched. The germline CDR1 and CDR2 sequences are SGHTA and FQGNSA. This CDR3 is built from 18 residues. This chain's CDR3 is CASSSRTSGGSVPHEQFF. DNA of the CDR3: TGTGCCAGCAGCTCCAGGACTAGCGGGGGATCGGTGCCCCATGAGCAGTTCTTC.

The chain links TRBV13 to TRBJ2-1; TRBD1 agrees at 10 bases. The CDR3 is 16 amino acids. With V trimmed by 2 bases and J by 10 bases, 11 bases remained unmatched. CDR1 and CDR2 (germline): PRHDT, FYEKMQ (reference sequence). The CDR3 DNA reads TGTGCCAGCAGCTTACCTGGGACAGGGGACTTCGGGGAGCAGTTCTTC. Translated, it gives CASSLPGTGDFGEQFF.

This chain connects TRBV5-1 to TRBJ1-1; D unresolved. The ends were cut back, 3 bases at V and 0 bases at J, with 3 bases in the middle. The CDR3 length is 12 residues. Germline loops: CDR1 SGHRS, CDR2 YFSETQ. CDR3 sequence (DNA): TGCGCCAGCAGCTCCGTGAACACTGAAGCTTTCTTT. It codes for CASSSVNTEAFF.

The chain combines TRBV2 with TRBJ2-3; 9 bases are shared with TRBD2. The length of the CDR3 is 17 residues. Trimming took 6 bases from V and 2 from J; bases not matched to a gene: 12. Germline CDR1 SNHLY, CDR2 FYNNEI. The CDR3 DNA is TGTGCCAGCAGGGACCCCGGGACTAGCTATGTCACAGATACGCAGTATTTT. It translates to CASRDPGTSYVTDTQYF.

In its sample, this clone was seen once. This chain connects TRBV2 to TRBJ2-3; D possibly corresponds to TRBD2 (7 bases). The CDR3 runs to 15 residues. The germline gives CDR1 SNHLY, CDR2 FYNNEI. The V gene lost 2 bases and the J gene lost 2 bases, with 11 bases spanning the gap. The CDR3 DNA reads as TGTGCCAGCAGTGAATTAGGGGGGGCCACAGATACGCAGTATTTT. It translates to CASSELGGATDTQYF.

This clone appeared a few times. The J gene is TRBJ2-1, the V gene TRBV4-1, with D maybe TRBD2 (6 bases). This CDR3 comprises 12 residues. V lost 1 base and J lost 10, with 8 bases in between. Germline-derived CDR1 and CDR2 are MGHRA and YSYEKL. The CDR3 sequence is CASSQVGREQFF. The CDR3 DNA reads as TGCGCCAGCAGCCAAGTGGGGAGGGAGCAGTTCTTC.

About this clone itself: A read error may account for a junction end that differs from germline. The rearrangement joins TRBV7-9 to TRBJ1-5, with D perhaps TRBD1 (5 bases). The CDR3 loop spans 15 amino acids. The germline V gene encodes CDR1 SEHNR and CDR2 FQNEAQ (reference sequence). In DNA form, the CDR3 reads TGTTCCAGCAGCCGGCCGGGGGGTAGGGATCAGCCCCAGCATTTT. This gives the protein CSSSRPGGRDQPQHF.

The chain has TRBV10-3 and TRBJ2-7, with 7 positions matching TRBD1. Germline V gene lookup returns CDR1 ENHRY and CDR2 SYGVKD. The length of the CDR3 is 14 residues. The trim removed 10 bases at V and 4 bases at J, leaving 13 bases unmatched. The CDR3 region is CATIPSQGMYEQYF. CDR3 bases: TGTGCCACCATTCCGTCACAGGGGATGTACGAGCAGTACTTC.

V is TRBV27 and J is TRBJ2-5; weak D call: TRBD1 (7 bases). The J call may not be correct, given that the DNA end is closer to TRBJ2-7. There are 16 residues in the CDR3. Germline V gene lookup returns CDR1 MNHEY and CDR2 SMNVEV (reference sequence). This CDR3 is CASSPSRGAEYYEQYF. CDR3 nucleotides: TGTGCCAGCAGTCCCTCCAGGGGGGCTGAGTACTACGAGCAGTACTTC.

The chain is built from TRBV2 and TRBJ1-2; D gene ambiguous. Trimming removed 3 bases from V and 6 bases from J, with 11 bases in between. The length of the CDR3 is 13 residues. Germline V lookup: CDR1 SNHLY, CDR2 FYNNEI. The CDR3 coding sequence is TGTGCCAGCAGTGATCAAGGAGTCGATGGCTACACCTTC. This codes for CASSDQGVDGYTF. The full variable domain, with the rest looked up from reference TRBV2 and TRBJ1-2, is EPEVTQTPSHQVTQMGQEVILRCVPISNHLYFYWYRQILGQKVEFLVSFYNNEISEKSEIFDDQFSVERPDGSNFTLKIRSTKLEDSAMYFCASSDQGVDGYTFGSGTRLTVV.

The chain carries TRBV30 and TRBJ1-5, with unresolved D. The CDR3 spans 13 residues. Between the trimmed V and J ends, which lost 0 bases and 10 bases, there was a span of 13 bases. The germline CDR1 and CDR2 sequences are GTSNPN and SVGIG (reference sequence). CDR3 coding DNA: TGTGCCTGGAGTGTAAGGGAGTCGGGACCCCAGCATTTT. It encodes CAWSVRESGPQHF.

The chain uses TRBV15 and TRBJ1-1; 7 bases align to TRBD1. This CDR3 spans 15 amino acids. V shed 0 bases, J shed 1 base, and the junction held 2 bases outside the gene matches. The germline V gene encodes CDR1 LNHNV and CDR2 YYDKDF (reference sequence). CDR3 in DNA: TGTGCCACCAGCAGAGATGGGACAGCGAACACTGAAGCTTTCTTT. This sequence encodes CATSRDGTANTEAFF. The whole variable domain, filled in from reference TRBV15 and TRBJ1-1, reads DAMVIQNPRYQVTQFGKPVTLSCSQTLNHNVMYWYQQKSSQAPKLLFHYYDKDFNNEADTPDNFQSRRPNTSFCFLDIRSPGLGDTAMYLCATSRDGTANTEAFFGQGTRLTVV.

The V and J genes are TRBV7-3 and TRBJ1-1; D is unclear. Germline V gives CDR1 SGHTA, CDR2 FQGTGA. There are 15 residues in the CDR3. Between the trimmed V and J ends, which lost 5 bases and 5 bases, there was a span of 18 bases. The CDR3 sequence is CASSPGLAESTEAFF. The CDR3 DNA reads as TGTGCCAGCAGCCCCGGACTCGCTGAGAGTACTGAAGCTTTCTTT.

V gene TRBV7-3 combines with J gene TRBJ1-3, with D unresolved. The germline V and J ends were trimmed by 8 bases and 2 bases, with 13 bases remaining between them. CDR3 size: 14 residues. From germline, CDR1 is SGHTA and CDR2 FQGTGA. CDR3 amino acids: CASSKGGPGNTIYF. DNA for the CDR3: TGTGCCAGCTCGAAAGGAGGGCCTGGAAACACCATATATTTT.

The gene calls are TRBV6-1 and TRBJ2-7; TRBD1 matches at 9 bases. The trim removed 8 bases at V and 2 bases at J, leaving 7 bases unmatched. The CDR3 consists of 14 residues. Germline CDR1 MNHNS, CDR2 SASEGT. CDR3 amino acids: CASRKQGATYEQYF. CDR3 coding DNA: TGTGCCAGCCGGAAACAGGGGGCCACCTACGAGCAGTACTTC.

The chain recombines TRBV5-6 with TRBJ2-2, with D possibly matching TRBD1 (5 bases). The CDR3 runs to 16 residues. Germline CDR1 reads SGHDT; CDR2 reads YYEEEE. V lost 2 bases and J 6 bases, leaving 17 bases between the germline ends. The CDR3 sequence is CASSLVGRVGPGELFF. The DNA of the CDR3 is TGTGCCAGCAGCTTAGTTGGCAGGGTCGGGCCCGGGGAGCTGTTTTTT.

This CDR3 reads CASRLKETQYF. CDR3 coding DNA: TGCGCCAGCCGACTGAAAGAGACCCAGTACTTC. The rearrangement links TRBV5-1 to TRBJ2-5; D is unresolved. V was trimmed by 7 bases and J by 3 bases, leaving 7 bases between them. CDR1 and CDR2 (germline): SGHRS, YFSETQ. CDR3 length: 11 amino acids.

This clone has more than one count but fewer than ten. This chain links TRBV6-5 with TRBJ2-5; D is perhaps TRBD1 (5 bases). The CDR3 is made up of 16 amino acids. Germline V gene data show CDR1 as MNHEY and CDR2 as SVGAGI. Trimming removed 0 bases from V and 3 bases from J, with 14 bases in between. The CDR3 sequence is CASSYSGQGREETQYF. CDR3 coding DNA: TGTGCCAGCAGTTACTCGGGGCAGGGAAGGGAAGAGACCCAGTACTTC.